This T cell receptor beta chain emerged from a study of T cell responses to AZD1222 COVID-19 vaccine. Study outcomes and limitations: A mostly white British donor set with more females was recruited, and clonal diversity was possibly underestimated. Spike-specific TCR breadth and depth were elevated following two AZD1222 doses.

Regarding this clone: Antigen: not known.

Measured with immunoSEQ multiplex PCR; TCRdb has only the in-frame clones, and not every one. Of about 150,000 clones in the sample, roughly 90% were seen once. With 4 bases removed from V and 1 base from J, the gap between germline ends came to 16 bases. This CDR3 has 16 residues. Per germline, CDR1 LNHDA and CDR2 SQIVND (reference sequence). This chain uses TRBV19 with TRBJ1-2; perhaps TRBD1 as D (6 bases). Sequencing used peripheral blood, obtained on day 0 of MenACWY control vaccination. This receptor was identified in an adult in good health. The CDR3 here is CASSRGMDSYNYGYTF. The CDR3 DNA reads TGTGCCAGTAGTAGGGGGATGGACAGTTATAACTATGGCTACACCTTC. Combining the CDR3 with reference TRBV19 and TRBJ1-2 gives the whole variable domain DGGITQSPKYLFRKEGQNVTLSCEQNLNHDAMYWYRQDPGQGLRLIYYSQIVNDFQKGDIAEGYSVSREKKESFPLTVTSAQKNPTAFYLCASSRGMDSYNYGYTFGSGTRLTVV.